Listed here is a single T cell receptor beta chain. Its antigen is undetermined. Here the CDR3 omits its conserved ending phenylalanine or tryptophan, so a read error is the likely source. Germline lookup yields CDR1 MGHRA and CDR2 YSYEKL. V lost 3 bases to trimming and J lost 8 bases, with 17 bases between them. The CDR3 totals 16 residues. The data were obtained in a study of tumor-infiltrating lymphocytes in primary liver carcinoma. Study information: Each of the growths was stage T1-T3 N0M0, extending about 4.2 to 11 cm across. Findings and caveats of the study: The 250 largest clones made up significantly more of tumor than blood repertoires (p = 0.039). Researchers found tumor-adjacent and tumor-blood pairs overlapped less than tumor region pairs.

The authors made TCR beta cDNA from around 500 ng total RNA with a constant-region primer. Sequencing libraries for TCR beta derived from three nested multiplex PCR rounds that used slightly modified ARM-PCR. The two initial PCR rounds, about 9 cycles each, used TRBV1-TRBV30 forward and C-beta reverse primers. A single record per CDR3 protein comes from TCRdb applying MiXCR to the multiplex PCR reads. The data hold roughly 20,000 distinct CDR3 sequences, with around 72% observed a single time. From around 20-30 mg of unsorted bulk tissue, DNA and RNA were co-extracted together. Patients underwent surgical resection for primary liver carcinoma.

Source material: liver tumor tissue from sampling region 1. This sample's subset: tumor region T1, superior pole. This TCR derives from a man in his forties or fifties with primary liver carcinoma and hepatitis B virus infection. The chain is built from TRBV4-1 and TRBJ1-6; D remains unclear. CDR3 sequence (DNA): TGCGCCAGCAGCCACCACCTACAGAGCGCGGATTCACCCCTCCACATT. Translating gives CASSHHLQSADSPLHI.